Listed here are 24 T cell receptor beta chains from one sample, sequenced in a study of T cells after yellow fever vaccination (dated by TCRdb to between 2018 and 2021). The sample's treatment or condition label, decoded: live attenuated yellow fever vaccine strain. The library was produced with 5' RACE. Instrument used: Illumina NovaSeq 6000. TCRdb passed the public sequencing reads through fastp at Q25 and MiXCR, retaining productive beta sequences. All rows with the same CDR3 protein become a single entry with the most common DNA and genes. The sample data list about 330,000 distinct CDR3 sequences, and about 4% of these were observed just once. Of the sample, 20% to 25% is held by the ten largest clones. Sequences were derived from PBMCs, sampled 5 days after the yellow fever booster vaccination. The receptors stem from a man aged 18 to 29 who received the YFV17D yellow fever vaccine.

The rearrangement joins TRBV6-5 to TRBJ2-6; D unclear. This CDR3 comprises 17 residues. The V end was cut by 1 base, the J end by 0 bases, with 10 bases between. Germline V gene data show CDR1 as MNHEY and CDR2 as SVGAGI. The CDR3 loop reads CASSYFAAGSGANVLTF. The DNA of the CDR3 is TGTGCCAGCAGTTACTTTGCGGCAGGCTCTGGGGCCAACGTCCTGACTTTC.

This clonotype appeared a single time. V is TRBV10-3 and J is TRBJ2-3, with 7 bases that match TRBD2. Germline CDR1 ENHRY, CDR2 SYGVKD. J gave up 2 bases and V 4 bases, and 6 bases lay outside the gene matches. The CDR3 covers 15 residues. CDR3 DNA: TGTGCCATCAGTGCCCAAGCGGGGTACACAGATACGCAGTATTTT. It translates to CAISAQAGYTDTQYF.

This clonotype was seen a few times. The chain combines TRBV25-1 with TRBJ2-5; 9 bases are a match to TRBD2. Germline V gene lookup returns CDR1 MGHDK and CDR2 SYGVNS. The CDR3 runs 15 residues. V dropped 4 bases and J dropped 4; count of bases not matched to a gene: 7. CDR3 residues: CASSVILRGGETQYF. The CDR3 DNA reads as TGTGCCAGCAGTGTTATCCTGCGGGGGGGAGAGACCCAGTACTTC.

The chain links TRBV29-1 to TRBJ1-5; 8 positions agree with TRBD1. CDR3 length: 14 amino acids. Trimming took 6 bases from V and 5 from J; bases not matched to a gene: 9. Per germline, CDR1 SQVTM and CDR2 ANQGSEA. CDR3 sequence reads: CSVAETGVDQPQHF. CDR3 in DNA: TGCAGCGTAGCTGAGACAGGGGTAGATCAGCCCCAGCATTTT.

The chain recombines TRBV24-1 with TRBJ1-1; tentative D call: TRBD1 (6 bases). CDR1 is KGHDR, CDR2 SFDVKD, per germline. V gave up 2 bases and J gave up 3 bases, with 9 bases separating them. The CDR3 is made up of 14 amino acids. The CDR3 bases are TGTGCCACCAGTGATTCGGGGGGCGACACTGAAGCTTTCTTT. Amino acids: CATSDSGGDTEAFF.

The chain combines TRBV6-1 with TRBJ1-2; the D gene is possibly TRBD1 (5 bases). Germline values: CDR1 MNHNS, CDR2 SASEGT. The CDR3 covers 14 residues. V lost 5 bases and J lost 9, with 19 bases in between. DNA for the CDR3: TGTGCCAGCAGTTTAAGGGGATCACAATCTAGCTACACCTTC. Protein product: CASSLRGSQSSYTF.

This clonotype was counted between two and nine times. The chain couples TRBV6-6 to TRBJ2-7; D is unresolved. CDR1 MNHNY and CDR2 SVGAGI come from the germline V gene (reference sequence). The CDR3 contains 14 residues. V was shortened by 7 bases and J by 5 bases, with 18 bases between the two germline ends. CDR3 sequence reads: CASNERKGYDEQYV. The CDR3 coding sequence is TGTGCCAGCAACGAACGCAAGGGATACGACGAGCAGTACGTC.

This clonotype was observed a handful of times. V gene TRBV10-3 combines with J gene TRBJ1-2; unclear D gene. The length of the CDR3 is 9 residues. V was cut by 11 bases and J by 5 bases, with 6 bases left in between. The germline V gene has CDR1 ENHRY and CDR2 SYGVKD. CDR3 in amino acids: CAAGYGYTF. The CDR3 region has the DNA TGTGCCGCGGGGTATGGCTACACCTTC.

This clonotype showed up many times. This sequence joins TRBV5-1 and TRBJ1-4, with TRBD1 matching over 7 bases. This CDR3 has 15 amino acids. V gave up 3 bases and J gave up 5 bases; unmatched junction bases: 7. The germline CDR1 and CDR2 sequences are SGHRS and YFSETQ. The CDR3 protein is CASSSTGIPNEKLFF. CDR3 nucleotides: TGCGCCAGCAGCTCGACAGGGATTCCAAATGAAAAACTGTTTTTT.

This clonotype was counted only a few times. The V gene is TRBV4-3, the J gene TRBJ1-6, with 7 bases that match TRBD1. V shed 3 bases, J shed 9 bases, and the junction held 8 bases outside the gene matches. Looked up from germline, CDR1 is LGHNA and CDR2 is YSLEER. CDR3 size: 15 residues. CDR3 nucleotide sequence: TGCGCCAGCAGCCATCAAACAGGGGACATTTCACCCCTCCACTTT. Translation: CASSHQTGDISPLHF.

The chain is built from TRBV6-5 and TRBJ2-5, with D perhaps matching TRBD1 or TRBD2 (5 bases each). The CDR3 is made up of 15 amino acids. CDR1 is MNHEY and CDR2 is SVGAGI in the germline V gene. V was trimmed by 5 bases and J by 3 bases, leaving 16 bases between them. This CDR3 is CASSRNAMGEETQYF. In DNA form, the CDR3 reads TGTGCCAGCAGTCGAAACGCAATGGGGGAAGAGACCCAGTACTTC.

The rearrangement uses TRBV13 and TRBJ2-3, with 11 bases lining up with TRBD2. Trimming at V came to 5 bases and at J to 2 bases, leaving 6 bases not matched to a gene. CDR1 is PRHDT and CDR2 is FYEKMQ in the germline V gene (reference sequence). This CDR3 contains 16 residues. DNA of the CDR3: TGTGCCAGCAGCCCCCGGACTAGCGGGTTCACAGATACGCAGTATTTT. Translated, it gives CASSPRTSGFTDTQYF. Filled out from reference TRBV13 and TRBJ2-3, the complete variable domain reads AAGVIQSPRHLIKEKRETATLKCYPIPRHDTVYWYQQGPGQDPQFLISFYEKMQSDKGSIPDRFSAQQFSDYHSELNMSSLELGDSALYFCASSPRTSGFTDTQYFGPGTRLTVL.

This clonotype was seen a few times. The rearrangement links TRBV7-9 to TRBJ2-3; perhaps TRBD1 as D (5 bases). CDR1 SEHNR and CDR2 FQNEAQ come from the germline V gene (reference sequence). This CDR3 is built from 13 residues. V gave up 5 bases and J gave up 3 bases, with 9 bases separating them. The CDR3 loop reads CASSTKGTDTQYF. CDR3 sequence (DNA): TGTGCCAGCAGCACGAAGGGGACAGATACGCAGTATTTT. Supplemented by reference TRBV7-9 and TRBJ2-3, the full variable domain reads DTGVSQNPRHKITKRGQNVTFRCDPISEHNRLYWYRQTLGQGPEFLTYFQNEAQLEKSRLLSDRFSAERPKGSFSTLEIQRTEQGDSAMYLCASSTKGTDTQYFGPGTRLTVL.

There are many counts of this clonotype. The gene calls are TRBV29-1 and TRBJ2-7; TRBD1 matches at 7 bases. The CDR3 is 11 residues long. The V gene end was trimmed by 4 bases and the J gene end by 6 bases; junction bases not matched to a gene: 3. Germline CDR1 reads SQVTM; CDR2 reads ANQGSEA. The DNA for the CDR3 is TGCAGCGTTGCCACAGGGGCCGAGCAGTACTTC. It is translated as CSVATGAEQYF.

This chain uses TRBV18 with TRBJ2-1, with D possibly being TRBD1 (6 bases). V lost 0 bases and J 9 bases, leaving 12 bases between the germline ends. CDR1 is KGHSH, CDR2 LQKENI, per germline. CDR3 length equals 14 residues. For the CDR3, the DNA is TGTGCCAGCTCACCACCAGCCCAAGGGGGTGAGCAGTTCTTC. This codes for CASSPPAQGGEQFF. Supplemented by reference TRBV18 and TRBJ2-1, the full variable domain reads NAGVMQNPRHLVRRRGQEARLRCSPMKGHSHVYWYRQLPEEGLKFMVYLQKENIIDESGMPKERFSAEFPKEGPSILRIQQVVRGDSAAYFCASSPPAQGGEQFFGPGTRLTVL.

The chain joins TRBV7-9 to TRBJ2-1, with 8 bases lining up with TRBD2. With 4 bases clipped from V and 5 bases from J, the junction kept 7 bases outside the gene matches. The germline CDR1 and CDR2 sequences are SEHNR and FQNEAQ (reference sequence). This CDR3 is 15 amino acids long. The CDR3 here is CASSSTRGVNNEQFF. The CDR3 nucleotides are TGTGCCAGCAGCTCCACGCGGGGGGTCAACAATGAGCAGTTCTTC.

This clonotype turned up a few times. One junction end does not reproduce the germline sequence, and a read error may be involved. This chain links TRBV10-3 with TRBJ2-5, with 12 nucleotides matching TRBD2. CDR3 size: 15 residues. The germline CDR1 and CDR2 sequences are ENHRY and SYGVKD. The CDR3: CAISETSGGQETHYF. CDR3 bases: TGTGCCATCAGCGAGACTAGCGGGGGTCAAGAGACCCACTACTTC.

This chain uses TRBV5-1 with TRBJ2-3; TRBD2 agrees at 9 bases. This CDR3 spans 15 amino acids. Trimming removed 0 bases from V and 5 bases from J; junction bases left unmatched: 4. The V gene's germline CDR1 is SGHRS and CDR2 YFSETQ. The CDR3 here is CASSLGAGGVDTQYF. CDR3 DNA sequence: TGCGCCAGCAGCTTGGGAGCGGGGGGTGTAGATACGCAGTATTTT.

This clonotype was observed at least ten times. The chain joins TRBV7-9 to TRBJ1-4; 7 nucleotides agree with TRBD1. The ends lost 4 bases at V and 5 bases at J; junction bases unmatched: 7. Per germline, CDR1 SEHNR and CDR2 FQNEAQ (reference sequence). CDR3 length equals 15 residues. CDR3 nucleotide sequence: TGTGCCAGCAGCTCCTTACAGGGGACGAATGAAAAACTGTTTTTT. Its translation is CASSSLQGTNEKLFF.

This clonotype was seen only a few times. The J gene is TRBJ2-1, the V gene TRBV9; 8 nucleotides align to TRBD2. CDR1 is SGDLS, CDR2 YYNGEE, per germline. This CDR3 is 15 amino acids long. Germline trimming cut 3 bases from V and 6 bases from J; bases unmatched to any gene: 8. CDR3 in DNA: TGTGCCAGCAGCGCCAGCGGGGGTACAACCAATGAGCAGTTCTTC. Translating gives CASSASGGTTNEQFF.

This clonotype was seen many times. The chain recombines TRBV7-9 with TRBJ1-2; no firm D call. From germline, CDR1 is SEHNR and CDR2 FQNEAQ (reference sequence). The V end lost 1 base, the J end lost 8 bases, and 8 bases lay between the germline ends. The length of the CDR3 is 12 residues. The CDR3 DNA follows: TGTGCCAGCAGCTTAGAAGGGTTGGGCTACACCTTC. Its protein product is CASSLEGLGYTF.

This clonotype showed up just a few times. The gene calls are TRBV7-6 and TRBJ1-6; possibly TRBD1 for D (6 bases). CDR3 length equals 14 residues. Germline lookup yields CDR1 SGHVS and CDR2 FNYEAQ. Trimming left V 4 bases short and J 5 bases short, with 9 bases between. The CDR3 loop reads CASSSTGNNSPLHF. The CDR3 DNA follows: TGTGCCAGCAGCTCGACAGGAAATAATTCACCCCTCCACTTT.

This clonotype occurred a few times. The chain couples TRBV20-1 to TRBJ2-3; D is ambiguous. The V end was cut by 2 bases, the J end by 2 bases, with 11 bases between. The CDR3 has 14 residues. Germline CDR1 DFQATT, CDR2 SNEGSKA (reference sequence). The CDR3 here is CSARPLYTTDTQYF. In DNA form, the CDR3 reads TGCAGTGCTAGACCTTTATACACCACAGATACGCAGTATTTT.

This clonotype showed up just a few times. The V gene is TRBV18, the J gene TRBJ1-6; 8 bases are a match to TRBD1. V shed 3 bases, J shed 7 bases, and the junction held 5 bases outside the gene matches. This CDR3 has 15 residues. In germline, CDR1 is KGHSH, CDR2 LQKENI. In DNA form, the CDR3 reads TGTGCCAGCTCACCTTTCGACAGGGGAAATTCACCCCTCCACTTT. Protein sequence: CASSPFDRGNSPLHF.